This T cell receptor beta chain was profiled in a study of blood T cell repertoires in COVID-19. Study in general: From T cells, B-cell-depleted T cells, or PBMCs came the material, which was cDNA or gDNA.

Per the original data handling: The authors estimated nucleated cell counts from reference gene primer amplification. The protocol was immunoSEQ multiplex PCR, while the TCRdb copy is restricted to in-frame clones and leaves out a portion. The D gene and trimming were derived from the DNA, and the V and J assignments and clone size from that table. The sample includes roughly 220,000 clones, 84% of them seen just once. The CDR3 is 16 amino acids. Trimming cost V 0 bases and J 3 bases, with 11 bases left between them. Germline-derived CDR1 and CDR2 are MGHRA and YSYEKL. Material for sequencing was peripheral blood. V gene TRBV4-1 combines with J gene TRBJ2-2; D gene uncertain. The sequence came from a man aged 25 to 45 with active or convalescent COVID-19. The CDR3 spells CASSQETNRDTGELFF. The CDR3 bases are TGCGCCAGCAGCCAAGAAACGAACCGCGACACCGGGGAGCTGTTTTTT.